This T cell receptor beta chain was retrieved from a study of beta chain features in type 1 diabetes. Study overall: Comparable age, gender and cell yields were observed in patients relative to healthy donors. Whole-study findings and limits: For Type 1 diabetes patients, all four CD4+ subsets carried TCRB CDR3s that were moderately but significantly shorter. VDJ junctions from patients with type 1 diabetes contained fewer insertions and more deletions.

All of the isolated RNA was reverse transcribed, so expressed TCRB transcripts were sequenced. Roughly 3.57 million reads on average were seen across naive, central memory and regulatory T cell samples. Assay: immunoSEQ multiplex PCR; the TCRdb copy retains only in-frame clones and omits some. The sample carries approximately 250,000 clones, 16% recorded once. This clone was recorded a few times. Its target is unknown. Based on CD45RO/CCR7/CD25/CD127/CD95/CD27, CD4+ regulatory, stem cell-like memory, naive and central memory cells were sorted. Material: naive CD4+ T cells from blood. The receptor was isolated from a man aged 30 to 39 with type 1 diabetes.

CDR3 nucleotide sequence: TGCGCCAGCAGATTCGGGACTAGCGGCACAGATACGCAGTATTTT. Encoded protein: CASRFGTSGTDTQYF. The chain links TRBV4-1 to TRBJ2-3; 10 nucleotides match TRBD2. This CDR3 has 15 amino acids. The V segment lost 6 bases and the J segment 1 base; nucleotides outside the gene matches: 4. Per germline, CDR1 MGHRA and CDR2 YSYEKL.